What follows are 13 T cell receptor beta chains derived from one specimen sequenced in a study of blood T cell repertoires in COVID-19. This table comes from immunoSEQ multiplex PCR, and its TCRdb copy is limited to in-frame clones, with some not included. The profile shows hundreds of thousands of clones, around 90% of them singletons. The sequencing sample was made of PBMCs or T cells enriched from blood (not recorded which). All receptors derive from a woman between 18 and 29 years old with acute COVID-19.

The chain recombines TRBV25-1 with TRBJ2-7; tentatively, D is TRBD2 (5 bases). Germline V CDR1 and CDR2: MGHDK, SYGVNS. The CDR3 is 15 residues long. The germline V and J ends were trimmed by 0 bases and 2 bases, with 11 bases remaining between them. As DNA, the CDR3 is TGTGCCAGCAGTGAATATTATCCCGGGGCCTACGAGCAGTACTTC. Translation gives CASSEYYPGAYEQYF.

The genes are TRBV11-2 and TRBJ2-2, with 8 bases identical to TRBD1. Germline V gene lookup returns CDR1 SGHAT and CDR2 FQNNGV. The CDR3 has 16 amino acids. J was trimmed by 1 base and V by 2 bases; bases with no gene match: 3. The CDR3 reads CASSLQGARNTGELFF. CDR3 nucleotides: TGTGCCAGCAGCTTACAGGGGGCCCGGAACACCGGGGAGCTGTTTTTT.

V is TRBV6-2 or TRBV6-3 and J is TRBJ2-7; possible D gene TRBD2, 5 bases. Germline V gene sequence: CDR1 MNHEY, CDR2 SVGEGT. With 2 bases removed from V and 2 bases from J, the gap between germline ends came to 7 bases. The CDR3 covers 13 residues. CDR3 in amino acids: CASSYTGTYEQYF. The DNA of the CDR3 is TGTGCCAGCAGTTACACCGGGACCTACGAGCAGTACTTC.

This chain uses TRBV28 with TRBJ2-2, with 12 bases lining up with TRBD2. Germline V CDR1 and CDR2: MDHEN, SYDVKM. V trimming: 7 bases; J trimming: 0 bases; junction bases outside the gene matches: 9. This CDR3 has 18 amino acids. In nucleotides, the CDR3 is TGTGCCAGCACCCTAGGACTAGCGGGGATATCGAACACCGGGGAGCTGTTTTTT. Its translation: CASTLGLAGISNTGELFF. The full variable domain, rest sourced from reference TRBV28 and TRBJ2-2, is DVKVTQSSRYLVKRTGEKVFLECVQDMDHENMFWYRQDPGLGLRLIYFSYDVKMKEKGDIPEGYSVSREKKERFSLILESASTNQTSMYLCASTLGLAGISNTGELFFGEGSRLTVL.

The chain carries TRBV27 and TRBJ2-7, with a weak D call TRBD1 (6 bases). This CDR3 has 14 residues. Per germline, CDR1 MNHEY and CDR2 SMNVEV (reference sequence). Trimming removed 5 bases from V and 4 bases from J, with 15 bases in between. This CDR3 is CASSRGLQGYEQYF. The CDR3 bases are TGTGCCAGCAGTCGAGGCCTCCAGGGGTACGAGCAGTACTTC.

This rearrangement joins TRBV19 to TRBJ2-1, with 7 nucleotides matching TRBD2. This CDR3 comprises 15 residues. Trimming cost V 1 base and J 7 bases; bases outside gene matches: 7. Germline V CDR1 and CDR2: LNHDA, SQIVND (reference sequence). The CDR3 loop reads CASSIVGAGSNEQFF. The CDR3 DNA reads TGTGCCAGTAGTATAGTTGGAGCGGGGAGTAATGAGCAGTTCTTC.

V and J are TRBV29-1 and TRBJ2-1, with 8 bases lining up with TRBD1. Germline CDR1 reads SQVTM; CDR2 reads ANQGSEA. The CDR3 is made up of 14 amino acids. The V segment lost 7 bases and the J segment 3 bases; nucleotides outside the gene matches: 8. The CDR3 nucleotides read TGCAGCGCGATCGACAGGGGACACTACAATGAGCAGTTCTTC. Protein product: CSAIDRGHYNEQFF.

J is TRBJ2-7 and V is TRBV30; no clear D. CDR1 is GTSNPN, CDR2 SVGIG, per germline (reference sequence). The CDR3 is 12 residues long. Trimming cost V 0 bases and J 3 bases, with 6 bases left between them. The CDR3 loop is CAWSVTSYEQYF. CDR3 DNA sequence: TGTGCCTGGAGTGTAACCAGCTACGAGCAGTACTTC.

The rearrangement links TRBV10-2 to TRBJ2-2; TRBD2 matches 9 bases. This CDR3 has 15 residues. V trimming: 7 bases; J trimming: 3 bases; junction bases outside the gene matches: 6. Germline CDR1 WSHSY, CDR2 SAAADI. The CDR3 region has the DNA TGCGCCAGCAACCTAGCGGGATTCTACACCGGGGAGCTGTTTTTT. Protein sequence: CASNLAGFYTGELFF.

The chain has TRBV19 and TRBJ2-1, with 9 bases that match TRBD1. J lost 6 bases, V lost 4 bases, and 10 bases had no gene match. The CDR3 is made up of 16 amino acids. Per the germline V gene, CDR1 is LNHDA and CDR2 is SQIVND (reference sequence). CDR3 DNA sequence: TGTGCCAGTAGTAATACCGGGACAGGGCAGCGCAATGAGCAGTTCTTC. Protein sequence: CASSNTGTGQRNEQFF. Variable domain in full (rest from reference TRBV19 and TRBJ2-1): DGGITQSPKYLFRKEGQNVTLSCEQNLNHDAMYWYRQDPGQGLRLIYYSQIVNDFQKGDIAEGYSVSREKKESFPLTVTSAQKNPTAFYLCASSNTGTGQRNEQFFGPGTRLTVL.

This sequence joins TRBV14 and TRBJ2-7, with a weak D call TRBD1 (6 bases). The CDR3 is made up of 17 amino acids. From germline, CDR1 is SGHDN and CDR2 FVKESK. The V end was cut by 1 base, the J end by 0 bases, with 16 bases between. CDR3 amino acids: CASSQVAGATYSYEQYF. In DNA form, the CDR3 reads TGTGCCAGCAGCCAAGTGGCAGGGGCCACCTACTCCTACGAGCAGTACTTC.

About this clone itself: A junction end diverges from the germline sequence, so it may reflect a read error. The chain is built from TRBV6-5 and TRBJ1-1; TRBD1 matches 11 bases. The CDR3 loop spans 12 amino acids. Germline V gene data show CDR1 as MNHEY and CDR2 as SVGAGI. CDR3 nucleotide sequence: TGTGCCAGCAGGAAACTGGACAGGGGGCGGTCTTTT. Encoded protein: CASRKLDRGRSF.

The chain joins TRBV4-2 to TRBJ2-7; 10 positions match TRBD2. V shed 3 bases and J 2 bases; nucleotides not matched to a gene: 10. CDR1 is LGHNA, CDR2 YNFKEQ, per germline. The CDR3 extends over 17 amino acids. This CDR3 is CASSQLGELAGTYEQYF. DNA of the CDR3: TGTGCCAGCAGCCAGTTAGGGGAACTAGCGGGAACCTACGAGCAGTACTTC.